Shown below are 19 T cell receptor beta chains from a single sample sequenced in a study of blood T cell repertoires in COVID-19. The method was immunoSEQ multiplex PCR; TCRdb's version includes in-frame clones alone and lacks a portion of them. Of some 360,000 clones listed, approximately 89% are singletons. The specimen was peripheral blood. All receptors derive from an older woman with COVID-19, enrolled during active disease.

The V gene is TRBV7-6, the J gene TRBJ1-2; weak D call: TRBD1 (6 bases). Germline V gives CDR1 SGHVS, CDR2 FNYEAQ. The CDR3 consists of 14 residues. Trimming took off 2 bases at V and 2 bases at J, with 9 bases between the two ends. This CDR3 is CASSLLGQNYGYTF. As DNA, the CDR3 is TGTGCCAGCAGCTTACTTGGACAGAACTATGGCTACACCTTC.

The chain is built from TRBV7-9 and TRBJ1-1; D is unresolved. The CDR3 is 14 residues long. Germline CDR1 SEHNR, CDR2 FQNEAQ (reference sequence). V lost 1 base and J 4 bases, leaving 10 bases between the germline ends. CDR3 residues: CASSLERAGTEAFF. As DNA, the CDR3 is TGTGCCAGCAGCTTAGAGAGGGCAGGCACTGAAGCTTTCTTT. The complete variable domain, with remaining parts taken from reference TRBV7-9 and TRBJ1-1, reads DTGVSQNPRHKITKRGQNVTFRCDPISEHNRLYWYRQTLGQGPEFLTYFQNEAQLEKSRLLSDRFSAERPKGSFSTLEIQRTEQGDSAMYLCASSLERAGTEAFFGQGTRLTVV.

The rearrangement uses TRBV7-2 and TRBJ2-7; 12 nucleotides agree with TRBD2. CDR1 and CDR2 from the germline V gene are SGHTA and FQGNSA. The CDR3 contains 15 residues. V was pared by 5 bases and J by 4 bases, with 6 bases of the junction left unmatched. CDR3 loop: CASSRTSGEGYEQYF. In nucleotides, the CDR3 is TGTGCCAGCAGCCGGACTAGCGGGGAGGGATACGAGCAGTACTTC.

The chain carries TRBV3-1 (or the pseudogene TRBV3-2) and TRBJ2-1; no reliable D call. The germline gives CDR1 LGHDT, CDR2 YNNKEL (reference sequence). This CDR3 region has 14 residues. Deletions cut 0 bases from V and 15 bases from J, with 18 bases between. In DNA, the CDR3 is TGTGCCAGCAGCCAAGATAGAAAAAGTCCTTCCTTGTTCTTC. As protein: CASSQDRKSPSLFF.

This clone was counted a few times. The V call is TRBV2, the J call TRBJ1-4; possibly TRBD1 for D (5 bases). Looked up from germline, CDR1 is SNHLY and CDR2 is FYNNEI. The CDR3 extends over 16 amino acids. Trimming left V 2 bases short and J 2 bases short, with 12 bases between. CDR3 region: CASSETPGLTNEKLFF. The CDR3 region has the DNA TGTGCCAGCAGTGAAACCCCAGGGCTCACTAATGAAAAACTGTTTTTT.

This clone has a handful of counts. The J gene is TRBJ1-3, the V gene TRBV2; tentative D call: TRBD1 (6 bases). Germline-derived CDR1 and CDR2 are SNHLY and FYNNEI. V dropped 5 bases and J dropped 2 bases, with 16 bases sitting between them. The CDR3 covers 16 residues. This CDR3 reads CASSQLSTGTGNTIYF. In DNA form, the CDR3 reads TGTGCCAGCAGTCAATTATCGACAGGAACTGGAAACACCATATATTTT.

The V gene is TRBV4-2, the J gene TRBJ2-5; 7 bases agree with TRBD1. The ends lost 0 bases at V and 3 bases at J; junction bases unmatched: 7. This CDR3 has 16 residues. CDR1 is LGHNA and CDR2 is YNFKEQ in the germline V gene. CDR3 coding DNA: TGTGCCAGCAGCCAAGATGATGTCGGGACAGAAGAGACCCAGTACTTC. Its translation: CASSQDDVGTEETQYF.

V and J are TRBV12-3 or TRBV12-4 and TRBJ1-5; 7 bases fit TRBD1. Trimming at V came to 2 bases and at J to 5 bases, leaving 0 bases not matched to a gene. The CDR3 is 13 amino acids. This CDR3 reads CASSLTGDQPQHF. In DNA form, the CDR3 reads TGTGCCAGCAGTTTAACAGGGGATCAGCCCCAGCATTTT.

V and J are TRBV4-2 and TRBJ2-3; no clear D. Trimming left V 0 bases short and J 2 bases short, with 3 bases between. Germline CDR1 is LGHNA and CDR2 is YNFKEQ. The CDR3 has 13 residues. CDR3 sequence: CASSQDYTDTQYF. The CDR3, as DNA: TGTGCCAGCAGCCAAGACTACACAGATACGCAGTATTTT.

The chain combines TRBV4-1 with TRBJ1-5; 12 positions agree with TRBD1. Germline CDR1 reads MGHRA; CDR2 reads YSYEKL. With V trimmed by 5 bases and J by 0 bases, 8 bases remained unmatched. This CDR3 has 18 residues. The CDR3 DNA reads as TGCGCCAGCAGCGGGACAGGGGGCGAGCGCCTTAGCAATCAGCCCCAGCATTTT. Translation: CASSGTGGERLSNQPQHF.

This sequence joins TRBV19 and TRBJ2-2, with D perhaps matching TRBD2 (6 bases). V was pared by 7 bases and J by 1 base, with 13 bases between. Germline-derived CDR1 and CDR2 are LNHDA and SQIVND (reference sequence). The CDR3 is made up of 15 amino acids. CDR3 in DNA: TGTGCCAGTAAAGATGCGGGGAGGAACACCGGGGAGCTGTTTTTT. Protein: CASKDAGRNTGELFF. Based on the CDR3 plus reference TRBV19 and TRBJ2-2, the full variable domain is DGGITQSPKYLFRKEGQNVTLSCEQNLNHDAMYWYRQDPGQGLRLIYYSQIVNDFQKGDIAEGYSVSREKKESFPLTVTSAQKNPTAFYLCASKDAGRNTGELFFGEGSRLTVL.

The J gene is TRBJ1-2, the V gene TRBV25-1; D uncertain. In germline, CDR1 is MGHDK, CDR2 SYGVNS. CDR3 length equals 13 residues. The V end lost 6 bases, the J end lost 2 bases, and 10 bases lay between the germline ends. DNA for the CDR3: TGTGCCAGCAGCCTGAGGGAAAACTATGGCTACACCTTC. Translating gives CASSLRENYGYTF.

The chain employs TRBV6-1 and TRBJ2-3, with 10 bases that match TRBD2. Germline V CDR1 and CDR2: MNHNS, SASEGT. The CDR3 runs 20 residues. The V and J ends lost 1 base and 7 bases, in that order; junction bases with no gene match: 20. CDR3 region: CASSEVLFGLADLSWHTQYF. Written as DNA, the CDR3 is TGTGCCAGCAGTGAAGTTTTATTCGGACTAGCGGACCTTTCCTGGCATACGCAGTATTTT.

CDR3 region: CASTISEGSGNTIYF. The CDR3 DNA reads as TGTGCCAGCACCATTAGCGAGGGCTCTGGAAACACCATATATTTT. This chain connects TRBV7-8 to TRBJ1-3; no clear D gene. V was trimmed by 7 bases and J by 0 bases, leaving 13 bases between them. This CDR3 region has 15 residues. Germline V gene lookup returns CDR1 SGHVS and CDR2 FQNEAQ.

The chain combines TRBV6-5 with TRBJ2-5; TRBD2 agrees at 10 bases. V dropped 0 bases and J dropped 5; count of bases not matched to a gene: 3. From germline, CDR1 is MNHEY and CDR2 SVGAGI. CDR3 length: 15 amino acids. The DNA of the CDR3 is TGTGCCAGCAGTTACTCGATTAGCGGGGGGGAGACCCAGTACTTC. Translated: CASSYSISGGETQYF.

This chain uses TRBV2 with TRBJ2-7; TRBD2 is a possible D gene (5 bases). Germline V gene data show CDR1 as SNHLY and CDR2 as FYNNEI. The V end was cut by 4 bases, the J end by 0 bases, with 19 bases between. The CDR3 covers 17 residues. This CDR3 reads CASSVPGSIKSSYEQYF. For the CDR3, the DNA is TGTGCCAGCAGTGTGCCGGGGTCAATAAAGAGCTCCTACGAGCAGTACTTC.

J is TRBJ2-2 and V is TRBV3-1 (or the pseudogene TRBV3-2); 7 nucleotides agree with TRBD2. CDR3 length equals 16 residues. CDR1 LGHDT and CDR2 YNNKEL come from the germline V gene (reference sequence). J was trimmed by 1 base and V by 4 bases; bases with no gene match: 6. The CDR3 DNA reads as TGTGCCAGCAGCCCTTGGAGCGGGGTGAACACCGGGGAGCTGTTTTTT. Its protein product is CASSPWSGVNTGELFF.

The V and J genes are TRBV24-1 and TRBJ2-1; the D is unclear. V was cut by 2 bases and J by 9 bases, with 4 bases left in between. The germline gives CDR1 KGHDR, CDR2 SFDVKD. The CDR3 length is 11 residues. DNA for the CDR3: TGTGCCACCAGTGATTCTTTTGAGCAGTTCTTC. Its translation: CATSDSFEQFF.

V gene TRBV11-3 combines with J gene TRBJ2-4, with D possibly matching TRBD2 (6 bases). This CDR3 region has 14 residues. Germline CDR1 and CDR2: SGHNT and YENEEA. Trimming took 4 bases from V and 8 from J, leaving 15 bases between them. The CDR3 nucleotides read TGTGCCAGCAGCTCCACCGGGACTTCGCACATTCAGTACTTC. Encoded protein: CASSSTGTSHIQYF. Together with reference TRBV11-3 and TRBJ2-4, the CDR3 gives the full variable domain: EAGVVQSPRYKIIEKKQPVAFWCNPISGHNTLYWYLQNLGQGPELLIRYENEEAVDDSQLPKDRFSAERLKGVDSTLKIQPAELGDSAVYLCASSSTGTSHIQYFGAGTRLSVL.